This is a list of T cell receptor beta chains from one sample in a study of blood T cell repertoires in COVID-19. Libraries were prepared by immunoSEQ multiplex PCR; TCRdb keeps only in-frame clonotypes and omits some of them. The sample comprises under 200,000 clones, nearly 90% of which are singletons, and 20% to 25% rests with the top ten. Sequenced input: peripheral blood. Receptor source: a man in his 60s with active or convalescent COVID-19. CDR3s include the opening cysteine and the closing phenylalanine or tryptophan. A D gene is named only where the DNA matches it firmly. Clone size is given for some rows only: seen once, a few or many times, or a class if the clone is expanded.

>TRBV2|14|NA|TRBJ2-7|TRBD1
TGTGCCAGCAGTGACCAGGGACAGGGGTACGAGCAGTACTTC
CASSDQGQGYEQYF
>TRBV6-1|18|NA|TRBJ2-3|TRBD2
TGTGCCAGCAGTGAAGCTAGGCTAGCGGGGGGGCTTGGGGATACGCAGTATTTT
CASSEARLAGGLGDTQYF
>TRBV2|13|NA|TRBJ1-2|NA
TGTGCCAGCACCCGGGAAGGGTCGGGCGGCTACACCTTC
CASTREGSGGYTF
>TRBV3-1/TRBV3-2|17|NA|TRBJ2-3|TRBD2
TGTGCCAGCAGCCAAGATAGAGGAGCGGGGGAGCCAGATACGCAGTATTTT
CASSQDRGAGEPDTQYF
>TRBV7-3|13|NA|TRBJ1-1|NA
TGTGCCAGCAGCCCCGGGAGGACCACTGAAGCTTTCTTT
CASSPGRTTEAFF
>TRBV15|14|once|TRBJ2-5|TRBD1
TGTGCCACCAGCGGGGGACAGGCCAGGGAGACCCAGTACTTC
CATSGGQARETQYF
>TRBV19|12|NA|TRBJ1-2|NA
TGTGCCAGTAGTATTCTAGGCTATGGCTACACCTTC
CASSILGYGYTF
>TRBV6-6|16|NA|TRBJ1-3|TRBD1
TGTGCCAGCAGTTCCAACAGGGGCTCCTCTGGAAACACCATATATTTT
CASSSNRGSSGNTIYF
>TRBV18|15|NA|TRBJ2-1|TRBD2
TGTGCCAGCTCAAACGGGACTAGCGGGGGGGCCATAGAGTTCTTC
CASSNGTSGGAIEFF
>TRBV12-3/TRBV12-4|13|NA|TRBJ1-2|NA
TGTGCCAGCAGCTACAGGGCTAGGGATGGCTACACCTTC
CASSYRARDGYTF
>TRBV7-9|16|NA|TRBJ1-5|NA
TGTGCCAGCAGCTCCCTTGTAGGCGGGGTTAATCAGCCCCAGCATTTT
CASSSLVGGVNQPQHF
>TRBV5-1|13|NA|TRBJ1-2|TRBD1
TGCGCCAGCAGCCCCACAGGGGTAGCTGGCTACACCTTC
CASSPTGVAGYTF
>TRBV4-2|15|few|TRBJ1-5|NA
TGTGCCAGCAGCCAAAGGGGGAGGGAAGATCAGCCCCAGCATTTT
CASSQRGREDQPQHF
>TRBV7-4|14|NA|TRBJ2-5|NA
TGTGCCAGCAGCTTAGCGTCACAGGACGGGACCCAGTACTTC
CASSLASQDGTQYF
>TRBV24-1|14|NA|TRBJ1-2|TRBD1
TGTGCCACCAGTGATTCACAGGGGATCTATGGCTACACCTTC
CATSDSQGIYGYTF
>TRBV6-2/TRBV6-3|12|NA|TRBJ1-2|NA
TGTGCCAGCAGTTACCTGAACTATGGCTACACCTTC
CASSYLNYGYTF
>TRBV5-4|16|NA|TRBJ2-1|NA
TGTGCCAGCAGTCCTCCGCCCGGGAGCTCCTACAATGAGCAGTTCTTC
CASSPPPGSSYNEQFF
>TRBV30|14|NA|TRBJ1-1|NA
TGTGCCTGGAGTGTCAACGGTAAGAACACTGAAGCTTTCTTT
CAWSVNGKNTEAFF
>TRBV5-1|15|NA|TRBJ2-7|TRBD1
TGCGCCAGCAGTGTTTCTGGGACAGGCGGTGACGAGCAGTACTTC
CASSVSGTGGDEQYF
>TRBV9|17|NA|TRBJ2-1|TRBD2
TGTGCCAGCAGCGCTTTAGCGGGGGGGCTTTCCTACAATGAGCAGTTCTTC
CASSALAGGLSYNEQFF
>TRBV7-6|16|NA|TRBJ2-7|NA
TGTGCCAGCAGCCCAGCTTCAGGACTCAGCTCCTACGAGCAGTACTTC
CASSPASGLSSYEQYF
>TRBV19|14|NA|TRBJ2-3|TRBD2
TGTGCCAGTAGTTCTAGCGGAGTAGGAGATACGCAGTATTTT
CASSSSGVGDTQYF
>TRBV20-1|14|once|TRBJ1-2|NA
TGCAGTGCTAGTGATCCCGGGAGGCCCTATGGCTACACCTTC
CSASDPGRPYGYTF
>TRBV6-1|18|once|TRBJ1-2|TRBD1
TGTGCCAGCAGTGCCAGTGGATGGATCGGGACAGCCCTTTATGGCTACACCTTT
CASSASGWIGTALYGYTF
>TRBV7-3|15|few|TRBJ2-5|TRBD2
TGTGCCAGCAGCATGGGACTAGCGGGGGTGGAGACCCAGTACTTC
CASSMGLAGVETQYF
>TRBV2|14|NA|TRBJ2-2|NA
TGTGCCAGCTCCCGGCTAGCGAACACCGGGGAGCTGTTTTTT
CASSRLANTGELFF
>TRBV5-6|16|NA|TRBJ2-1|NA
TGTGCCAGCAGTTCATACAGGGCCAGCTCCTACAATGAGCAGTTCTTC
CASSSYRASSYNEQFF
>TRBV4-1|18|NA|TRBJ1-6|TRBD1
TGCGCCAGCAGCCAAGGACAGGGGATCATAACCTATAATTCACCCCTCCACTTT
CASSQGQGIITYNSPLHF
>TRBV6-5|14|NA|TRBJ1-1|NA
TGTGCCAGTTCCCTTAACTTTAAGAACACTGAAGCTTTCTTT
CASSLNFKNTEAFF
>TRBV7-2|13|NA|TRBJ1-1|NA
TGTGCCAGCAGCTTCGGACTTTCTAGAGAGGCTTTCTTT
CASSFGLSREAFF
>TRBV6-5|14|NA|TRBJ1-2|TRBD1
TGTGCCAGCAGTCCCAGGGGGCCCGGGTATGGCTACACCTTC
CASSPRGPGYGYTF
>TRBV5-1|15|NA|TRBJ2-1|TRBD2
TGCGCCAGCAGCTTGTACAGCGGGGGGGCCGATGAGCAGTTCTTC
CASSLYSGGADEQFF
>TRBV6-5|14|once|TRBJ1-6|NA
TGTGCCAGCAGTTTCGGGGGTTCTAATTCACCCCTCCACTTT
CASSFGGSNSPLHF
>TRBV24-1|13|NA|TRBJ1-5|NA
TGTGCCACCTCCGCCGGGGGGAATCAGCCCCAGCATTTT
CATSAGGNQPQHF
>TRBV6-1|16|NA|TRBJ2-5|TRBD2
TGTGCCAGCAGCGAAACGACTAGCGGGGGAGGCGAGACCCAGTACTTC
CASSETTSGGGETQYF
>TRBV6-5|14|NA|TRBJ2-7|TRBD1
TGTGCCAGCAGTTACCGGGACAGGTCCGACGAGCAGTACTTC
CASSYRDRSDEQYF
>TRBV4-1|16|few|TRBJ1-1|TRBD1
TGCGCCAGCAGCCAAGAAGACAGGGGGCGAGGGACTGAAGCTTTCTTT
CASSQEDRGRGTEAFF
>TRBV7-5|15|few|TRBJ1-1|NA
TGTGTCAGAAGCTTAACAGGGTGCATGGTGACTGAAGCTTTCTTT
CVRSLTGCMVTEAFF
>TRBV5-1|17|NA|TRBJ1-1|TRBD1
TGCGCCAGCTCCGGGACAGGGGGCGTTGCCTTGAACACTGAAGCTTTCTTT
CASSGTGGVALNTEAFF
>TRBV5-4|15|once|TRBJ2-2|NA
TGTGCCAGCAGCGCGGGGAGCTCGAACACCGGGGAGCTGTTTTTT
CASSAGSSNTGELFF
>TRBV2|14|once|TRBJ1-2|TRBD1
TGTGCCAGCAGGGTACTTACAGGGGTAGGTGGCTACACCTTC
CASRVLTGVGGYTF
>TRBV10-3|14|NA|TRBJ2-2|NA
TGTGCCACAGGGGGGACAGAGAACACCGGGGAGCTGTTTTTT
CATGGTENTGELFF
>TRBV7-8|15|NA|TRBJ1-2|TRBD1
TGTGCCAGCAGCGTGGAGGACAGGGGCCTCTATGGCTACACCTTC
CASSVEDRGLYGYTF
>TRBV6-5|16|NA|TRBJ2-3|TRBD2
TGTGCCAGCAGTTACCAGACTAGCGGGGGGGCAGATACGCAGTATTTT
CASSYQTSGGADTQYF
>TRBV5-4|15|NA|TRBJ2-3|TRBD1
TGTGCCAGCAGCTCGGGACAGGGGCCCACAGATACGCAGTATTTT
CASSSGQGPTDTQYF
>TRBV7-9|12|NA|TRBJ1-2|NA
TGTGCCAGCAGCATCGACACCTATGGCTACACCTTC
CASSIDTYGYTF
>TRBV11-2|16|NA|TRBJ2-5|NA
TGTGCCAGCAGCTTAGGGGTACTAGCTGCCCAAGAGACCCAGTACTTC
CASSLGVLAAQETQYF
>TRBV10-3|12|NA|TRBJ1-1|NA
TGTGCCATCAGTGAGACAGACACTGAAGCTTTCTTT
CAISETDTEAFF
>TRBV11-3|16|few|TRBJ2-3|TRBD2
TGTGCCAGCAGCTTAGGTGGGACTAGCGCGGCAGATACGCAGTATTTT
CASSLGGTSAADTQYF
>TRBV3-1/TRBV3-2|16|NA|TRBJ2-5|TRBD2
TGTGCCAGCAGCCAAGGCAGGAGCGGGGGGCGGGAGACCCAGTACTTC
CASSQGRSGGRETQYF
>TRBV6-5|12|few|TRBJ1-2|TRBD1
TGTGCCAGCGGAGGACAGGGTTATGGCTACACCTTC
CASGGQGYGYTF
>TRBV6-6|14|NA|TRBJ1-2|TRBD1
TGTGCCAGCAGCCCGACAGGGGCGCACTATGGCTACACCTTC
CASSPTGAHYGYTF
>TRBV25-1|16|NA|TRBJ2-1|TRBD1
TGTGCCAGCAGTGAATGGGACAGGGGCTCCTACAATGAGCAGTTCTTC
CASSEWDRGSYNEQFF